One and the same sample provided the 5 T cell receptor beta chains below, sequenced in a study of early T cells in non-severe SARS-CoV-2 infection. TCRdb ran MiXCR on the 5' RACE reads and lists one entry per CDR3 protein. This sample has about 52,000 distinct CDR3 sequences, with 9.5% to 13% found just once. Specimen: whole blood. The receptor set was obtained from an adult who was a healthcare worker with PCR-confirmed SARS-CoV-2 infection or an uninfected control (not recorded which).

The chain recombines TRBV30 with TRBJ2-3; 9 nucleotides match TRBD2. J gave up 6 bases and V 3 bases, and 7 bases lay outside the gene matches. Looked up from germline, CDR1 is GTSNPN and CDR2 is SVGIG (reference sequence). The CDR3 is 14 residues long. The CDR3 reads CAWRHSGRGDTQYF. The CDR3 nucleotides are TGTGCCTGGAGGCATAGCGGGAGAGGGGATACGCAGTATTTT.

In nucleotides, the CDR3 is TGCGCCAGCAGCCATCCACCCACAGGGGGTACCTACGAGCAGTACTTC. Residues: CASSHPPTGGTYEQYF. The chain employs TRBV4-1 and TRBJ2-7, with 8 positions matching TRBD1. V dropped 3 bases and J dropped 2; count of bases not matched to a gene: 9. The germline V gene has CDR1 MGHRA and CDR2 YSYEKL. The CDR3 is 16 amino acids.

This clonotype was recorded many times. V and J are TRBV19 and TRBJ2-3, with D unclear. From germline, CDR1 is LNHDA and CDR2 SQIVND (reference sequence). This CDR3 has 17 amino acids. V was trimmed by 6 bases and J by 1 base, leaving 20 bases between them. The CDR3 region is CASRKLGKASRTDTQYF. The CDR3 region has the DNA TGTGCCAGTAGGAAATTGGGGAAGGCCAGCCGCACAGATACGCAGTATTTT. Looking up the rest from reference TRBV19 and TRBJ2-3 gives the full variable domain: DGGITQSPKYLFRKEGQNVTLSCEQNLNHDAMYWYRQDPGQGLRLIYYSQIVNDFQKGDIAEGYSVSREKKESFPLTVTSAQKNPTAFYLCASRKLGKASRTDTQYFGPGTRLTVL.

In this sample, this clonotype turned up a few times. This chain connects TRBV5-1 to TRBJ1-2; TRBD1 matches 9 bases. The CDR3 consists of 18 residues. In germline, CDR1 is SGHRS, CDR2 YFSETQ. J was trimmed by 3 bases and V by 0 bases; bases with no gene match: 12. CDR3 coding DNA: TGCGCCAGCAGCTTGGCCCACCCCCCGGGACAGGGAGACTATGGCTACACCTTC. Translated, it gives CASSLAHPPGQGDYGYTF.

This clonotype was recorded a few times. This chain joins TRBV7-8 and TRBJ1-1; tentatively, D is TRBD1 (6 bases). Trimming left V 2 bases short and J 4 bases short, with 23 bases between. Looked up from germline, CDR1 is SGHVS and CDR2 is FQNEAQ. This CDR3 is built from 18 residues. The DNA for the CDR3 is TGTGCCAGCAGCTTATTGGGGGGACATTTCGGTAGGGGCACTGAAGCTTTCTTT. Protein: CASSLLGGHFGRGTEAFF.